These 27 T cell receptor beta chains share one sample of origin, sequenced in a study of blood T cell repertoires in COVID-19. TCRdb's copy holds only in-frame clones and misses some; the assay was immunoSEQ multiplex PCR. The table lists fewer than 250,000 clones, 85% to 90% of them singletons. The sample consisted of peripheral blood. These receptors all come from a man aged 45-65 years with COVID-19, enrolled during active disease.

CDR3 residues: CASSLYRGWTNEQFF. In DNA, the CDR3 is TGTGCCAGCAGCTTATACAGGGGTTGGACCAATGAGCAGTTCTTC. This rearrangement joins TRBV7-9 to TRBJ2-1, with 7 bases matching TRBD1. V shed 2 bases and J 6 bases; nucleotides not matched to a gene: 7. This CDR3 comprises 15 residues. Germline assignment: CDR1 SEHNR and CDR2 FQNEAQ (reference sequence).

V gene TRBV19 combines with J gene TRBJ1-5, with TRBD1 matching 11 bases. The germline gives CDR1 LNHDA, CDR2 SQIVND (reference sequence). This CDR3 contains 17 residues. J lost 4 bases, V lost 5 bases, and 10 bases had no gene match. This chain's CDR3 is CASSSPPGTGGNQPQHF. As DNA, the CDR3 is TGTGCCAGTAGTTCCCCCCCCGGGACAGGGGGAAATCAGCCCCAGCATTTT.

In its sample, this clone was seen once. The V gene is TRBV14, the J gene TRBJ1-1; TRBD1 agrees at 7 bases. Losses at the gene ends were 5 bases for V and 1 base for J; bases not matched to a gene: 7. This CDR3 spans 15 amino acids. Germline assignment: CDR1 SGHDN and CDR2 FVKESK. The CDR3 bases are TGTGCCAGCAGCTTCCTGGACAGGAGGAACACTGAAGCTTTCTTT. Its translation is CASSFLDRRNTEAFF.

The chain is built from TRBV7-3 and TRBJ2-2; 9 bases match TRBD2. J lost 6 bases, V lost 4 bases, and 12 bases had no gene match. The CDR3 has 17 residues. Looked up from germline, CDR1 is SGHTA and CDR2 is FQGTGA. The CDR3 region is CASSSNRGTSLAGELFF. In DNA, the CDR3 is TGTGCCAGCAGCTCAAATCGGGGGACTAGCCTAGCCGGGGAGCTGTTTTTT.

The chain links TRBV4-3 to TRBJ2-7; 10 positions match TRBD2. Germline loops: CDR1 LGHNA, CDR2 YSLEER. This CDR3 is built from 13 residues. The V gene end was trimmed by 1 base and the J gene end by 6 bases; junction bases not matched to a gene: 0. CDR3 loop: CASSQGTSGEQYF. The CDR3, as DNA: TGCGCCAGCAGCCAAGGGACTAGCGGCGAGCAGTACTTC.

The chain's CDR3 is CASSYWTSGRSPDTQYF. The CDR3, as DNA: TGTGCCAGCAGCTATTGGACTAGCGGGAGGTCCCCAGATACGCAGTATTTT. V and J are TRBV3-1 (or the pseudogene TRBV3-2) and TRBJ2-3, with 14 nucleotides matching TRBD2. The CDR3 has 17 amino acids. The V segment lost 5 bases and the J segment 4 bases; nucleotides outside the gene matches: 8. Per the germline V gene, CDR1 is LGHDT and CDR2 is YNNKEL (reference sequence).

Here the CDR3 reads CAISPGQPHNEQFF. In DNA form, the CDR3 reads TGTGCCATCAGTCCGGGACAACCCCACAATGAGCAGTTCTTC. The chain recombines TRBV10-3 with TRBJ2-1; D possibly corresponds to TRBD1 (6 bases). Germline V gives CDR1 ENHRY, CDR2 SYGVKD. V was pared by 5 bases and J by 5 bases, with 13 bases between. The CDR3 is made up of 14 amino acids.

The chain employs TRBV18 and TRBJ2-5; D ambiguous. This CDR3 has 12 amino acids. The germline V gene has CDR1 KGHSH and CDR2 LQKENI. The V gene lost 4 bases and the J gene lost 4 bases, with 7 bases spanning the gap. The CDR3 region has the DNA TGTGCCAGCTCACTAGCTCGAGAGACCCAGTACTTC. It translates to CASSLARETQYF.

The count of this clone is one. The chain joins TRBV7-6 to TRBJ2-1, with a tentative D call TRBD2 (5 bases). There are 15 residues in the CDR3. V lost 5 bases and J 3 bases, leaving 14 bases between the germline ends. The V gene's germline CDR1 is SGHVS and CDR2 FNYEAQ. The chain's CDR3 is CASSVNGLLYNEQFF. The CDR3 DNA sequence: TGTGCCAGCAGCGTAAACGGACTTCTCTACAATGAGCAGTTCTTC.

V usage is TRBV7-9 and J usage is TRBJ2-2; 8 nucleotides align to TRBD1. Per germline, CDR1 SEHNR and CDR2 FQNEAQ (reference sequence). V was clipped by 5 bases and J by 3 bases; unmatched bases: 5. CDR3 length: 15 residues. CDR3 nucleotide sequence: TGTGCCAGCAGCGCCAGGGGGCAGTACACCGGGGAGCTGTTTTTT. Translation gives CASSARGQYTGELFF.

This clone appeared once. The chain couples TRBV30 to TRBJ1-4; 9 bases agree with TRBD1. The junction had 8 bases not matched to a gene; V was cut back by 3 bases and J by 6 bases. CDR3 length: 15 amino acids. Germline-derived CDR1 and CDR2 are GTSNPN and SVGIG (reference sequence). The CDR3 here is CAWRSKGDRDEKLFF. The CDR3, as DNA: TGTGCCTGGAGGTCGAAGGGGGACAGGGATGAAAAACTGTTTTTT.

The genes are TRBV18 and TRBJ1-5; D may be TRBD1 (5 bases). V lost 4 bases, J lost 6 bases, and 13 bases lay in between. From germline, CDR1 is KGHSH and CDR2 LQKENI. There are 14 residues in the CDR3. The CDR3 sequence: CASSRLQGFQPQHF. The DNA of the CDR3 is TGTGCCAGCTCACGCCTCCAGGGTTTTCAGCCCCAGCATTTT.

This clone was observed a few times. V usage is TRBV5-1 and J usage is TRBJ1-2, with D possibly TRBD1 on 5 matching bases. The V and J ends lost 7 bases and 5 bases respectively, with 18 bases between them. From germline, CDR1 is SGHRS and CDR2 YFSETQ. The CDR3 spans 14 residues. The CDR3 nucleotides are TGCGCCAGCCGCTCCGGGACTACGGCTTATGGCTACACCTTC. Residues: CASRSGTTAYGYTF.

The chain carries TRBV19 and TRBJ1-3; 7 nucleotides line up with TRBD1. V trimming: 5 bases; J trimming: 4 bases; junction bases outside the gene matches: 8. The CDR3 loop spans 15 amino acids. Germline assignment: CDR1 LNHDA and CDR2 SQIVND (reference sequence). In DNA, the CDR3 is TGTGCCAGTAGTCCCACACAGGGGATGGGAAACACCATATATTTT. This encodes CASSPTQGMGNTIYF.

This sequence joins TRBV11-2 and TRBJ2-7, with 11 positions matching TRBD2. The J segment lost 3 bases and the V segment lost 2 bases, leaving 3 bases of the junction unmatched. Germline values: CDR1 SGHAT, CDR2 FQNNGV. The CDR3 extends over 15 amino acids. For the CDR3, the DNA is TGTGCCAGCAGCTTAACCGGGACTAGCGGCTACGAGCAGTACTTC. Translating gives CASSLTGTSGYEQYF.

J is TRBJ2-7 and V is TRBV9; 8 bases match TRBD1. The ends lost 4 bases at V and 4 bases at J; junction bases unmatched: 16. Germline V CDR1 and CDR2: SGDLS, YYNGEE. The CDR3 runs to 17 residues. CDR3 in amino acids: CASSTSSSGGGEYEQYF. The DNA of the CDR3 is TGTGCCAGCAGCACCTCGTCCTCAGGGGGCGGGGAGTACGAGCAGTACTTC.

V usage is TRBV6-2 or TRBV6-3 and J usage is TRBJ1-5; 9 bases map to TRBD1. The CDR3 sequence is 16 residues long. Germline V CDR1 and CDR2: MNHEY, SVGEGT. Trimming removed 5 bases from V and 1 base from J; junction bases left unmatched: 6. CDR3 nucleotides: TGTGCCAGCAGTGGCACAGGGGGCGCGAGCAATCAGCCCCAGCATTTT. It encodes CASSGTGGASNQPQHF.

The V call is TRBV5-4, the J call TRBJ2-1; 10 bases are shared with TRBD2. This CDR3 spans 15 amino acids. The V gene's germline CDR1 is SGHNT and CDR2 YYREEE (reference sequence). V was clipped by 4 bases and J by 9 bases; unmatched bases: 10. This CDR3 reads CASSPGTSVGGEQFF. The CDR3 DNA is TGTGCCAGCAGCCCCGGGACTAGCGTAGGGGGTGAGCAGTTCTTC.

This chain joins TRBV5-1 and TRBJ2-2; 11 bases match TRBD2. The CDR3 sequence is 19 residues long. V shed 0 bases and J 1 base; nucleotides not matched to a gene: 8. Germline V lookup: CDR1 SGHRS, CDR2 YFSETQ. The CDR3 bases are TGCGCCAGCAGCTTGGTGGCTCTAGCGGGGGGTCGGAACACCGGGGAGCTGTTTTTT. Protein: CASSLVALAGGRNTGELFF.

The chain employs TRBV19 and TRBJ1-1; 8 bases fit TRBD1. This CDR3 contains 17 residues. V gave up 2 bases and J gave up 4 bases; unmatched junction bases: 12. The V gene's germline CDR1 is LNHDA and CDR2 SQIVND (reference sequence). Written as DNA, the CDR3 is TGTGCCAGTAGTATAAGGTTCCAGGGGGCGCTGGGCACTGAAGCTTTCTTT. It encodes CASSIRFQGALGTEAFF.

The chain has TRBV28 and TRBJ2-3; tentatively, D is TRBD1 (6 bases). The length of the CDR3 is 15 residues. Trimming removed 5 bases from V and 2 bases from J, with 14 bases in between. Per the germline V gene, CDR1 is MDHEN and CDR2 is SYDVKM. The CDR3 here is CASSGSRGFTDTQYF. The CDR3 coding sequence is TGTGCCAGCAGTGGGTCGAGGGGGTTCACAGATACGCAGTATTTT.

Remarks on this clone: This specimen includes other DNA sequences encoding the same CDR3. The gene calls are TRBV5-1 and TRBJ1-1; maybe TRBD1 (5 bases). This CDR3 region has 17 residues. V was trimmed by 3 bases and J by 8 bases, leaving 26 bases between them. The germline V gene has CDR1 SGHRS and CDR2 YFSETQ. This CDR3 is CASSSFPTFGGLSEAFF. The CDR3 nucleotides read TGCGCCAGCAGCTCGTTCCCCACCTTCGGGGGACTTTCCGAAGCTTTCTTT.

J is TRBJ1-4 and V is TRBV10-3; 7 bases map to TRBD1. The CDR3 has 15 residues. Losses at the gene ends were 3 bases for V and 3 bases for J; bases not matched to a gene: 4. Germline V CDR1 and CDR2: ENHRY, SYGVKD. The CDR3 region is CAISDSGGPNEKLFF. The CDR3 DNA follows: TGTGCCATCAGTGACTCAGGGGGGCCTAATGAAAAACTGTTTTTT.

This clone appeared a few times. V is TRBV6-5 and J is TRBJ1-1; 9 positions match TRBD1. The CDR3 totals 14 residues. In germline, CDR1 is MNHEY, CDR2 SVGAGI. J was trimmed by 3 bases and V by 6 bases; bases with no gene match: 5. The CDR3 sequence is CASRTGGGDTEAFF. CDR3 coding DNA: TGTGCCAGCAGGACAGGGGGAGGGGACACTGAAGCTTTCTTT.

The chain joins TRBV5-1 to TRBJ1-4; 7 bases align to TRBD1. The CDR3 sequence is 15 residues long. Germline V gene lookup returns CDR1 SGHRS and CDR2 YFSETQ. V trimming: 3 bases; J trimming: 8 bases; junction bases outside the gene matches: 10. The CDR3 here is CASSSIGTVEEKLFF. The CDR3 nucleotides read TGCGCCAGCAGCTCAATCGGGACAGTCGAGGAAAAACTGTTTTTT.

The chain joins TRBV6-5 to TRBJ2-7; D is undetermined. CDR3 length: 15 amino acids. Trimming shortened V by 4 bases and J by 0 bases, and 13 bases separated the two germline ends. CDR1 is MNHEY and CDR2 is SVGAGI in the germline V gene. The CDR3, as DNA: TGTGCCAGCAGTTCCGACTGGATTAGCTCCTACGAGCAGTACTTC. It specifies CASSSDWISSYEQYF.

V usage is TRBV19 and J usage is TRBJ2-1; TRBD1 agrees at 9 bases. The CDR3 is 19 residues long. Per germline, CDR1 LNHDA and CDR2 SQIVND (reference sequence). Trimming took 2 bases from V and 6 from J; bases not matched to a gene: 17. CDR3 in amino acids: CASSIRSGGQGFRVNEQFF. CDR3 DNA: TGTGCCAGTAGTATAAGGTCGGGGGGACAGGGTTTTAGGGTCAATGAGCAGTTCTTC.